The sequence of this T cell receptor (beta chain) was determined in a study of metastatic and nonmetastatic thyroid tumors. This clone was seen at least ten times. The antigen remains undetermined. General study results and limits: Significantly higher TCR beta diversity was reportedly seen in malignant thyroid tumors than benign nodules, in blood and tumor.

CDR3 length: 15 residues. In germline, CDR1 is SGHRS, CDR2 YFSETQ. The V segment lost 2 bases and the J segment 2 bases; nucleotides outside the gene matches: 5. In the original workflow: A classifier of distant metastasis in papillary thyroid cancer was built from CDR3 differences (across clinicopathological groups). TCRdb recomputed clones from the PCR reads via MiXCR. The V and J calls were determined by TCRdb, not by the authors. The data show around 31,000 clones, with under 20% seen just once and roughly a tenth held by the top ten. No treatment had been given to any patient before thyroid surgery.

V and J are TRBV5-1 and TRBJ1-1, with TRBD1 identical over 8 bases. Sequences were obtained from blood. The TCR originated in a female donor with papillary thyroid cancer or a benign thyroid nodule (not recorded which). Some clones in this sample may be carry-over from other donors' samples. The CDR3 spells CASSFLGQGNTEAFF. CDR3 nucleotides: TGCGCCAGCAGCTTTCTTGGACAGGGTAACACTGAAGCTTTCTTT.